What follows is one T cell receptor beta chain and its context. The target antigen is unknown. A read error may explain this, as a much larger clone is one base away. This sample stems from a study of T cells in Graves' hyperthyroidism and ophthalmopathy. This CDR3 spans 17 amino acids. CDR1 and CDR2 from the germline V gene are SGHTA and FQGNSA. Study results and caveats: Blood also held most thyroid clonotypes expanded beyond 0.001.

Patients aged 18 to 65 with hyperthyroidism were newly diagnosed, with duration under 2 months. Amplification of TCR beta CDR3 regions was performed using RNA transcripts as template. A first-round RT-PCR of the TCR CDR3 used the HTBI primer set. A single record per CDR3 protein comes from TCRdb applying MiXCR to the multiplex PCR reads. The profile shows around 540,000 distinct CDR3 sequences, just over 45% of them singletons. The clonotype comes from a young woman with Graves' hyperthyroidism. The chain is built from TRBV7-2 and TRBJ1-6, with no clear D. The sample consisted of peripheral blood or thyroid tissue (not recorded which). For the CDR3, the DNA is TGTGCCAGCAGCCCTGACCATGTGAGCTCCTATAGTTCACCCCTCCACTTT. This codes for CASSPDHVSSYSSPLHF.